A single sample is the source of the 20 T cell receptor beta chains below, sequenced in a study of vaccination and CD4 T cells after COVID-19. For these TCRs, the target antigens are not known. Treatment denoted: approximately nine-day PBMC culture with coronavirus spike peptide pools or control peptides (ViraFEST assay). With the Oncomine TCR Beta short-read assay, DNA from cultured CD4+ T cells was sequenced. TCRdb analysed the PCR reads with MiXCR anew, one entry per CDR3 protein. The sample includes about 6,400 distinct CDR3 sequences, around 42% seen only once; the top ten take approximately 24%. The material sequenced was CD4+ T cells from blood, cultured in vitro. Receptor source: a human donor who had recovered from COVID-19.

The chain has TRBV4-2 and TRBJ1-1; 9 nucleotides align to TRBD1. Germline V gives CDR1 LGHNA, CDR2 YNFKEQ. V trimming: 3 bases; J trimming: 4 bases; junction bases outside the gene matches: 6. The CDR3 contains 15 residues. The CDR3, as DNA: TGTGCCAGCAGCCAGGCGGGACAGGGTAGCACTGAAGCTTTCTTT. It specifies CASSQAGQGSTEAFF.

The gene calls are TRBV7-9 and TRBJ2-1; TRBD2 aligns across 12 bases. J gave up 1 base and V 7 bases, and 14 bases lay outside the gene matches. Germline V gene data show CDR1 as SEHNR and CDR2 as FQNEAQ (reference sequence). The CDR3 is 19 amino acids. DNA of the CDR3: TGTGCCAGCACCCGACCTAGCGGGGGGGCCTTATTGTCCTACAATGAGCAGTTCTTC. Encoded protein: CASTRPSGGALLSYNEQFF.

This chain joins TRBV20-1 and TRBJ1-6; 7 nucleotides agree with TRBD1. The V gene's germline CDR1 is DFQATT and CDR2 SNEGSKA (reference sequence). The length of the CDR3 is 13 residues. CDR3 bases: TGCGGAACGAGGGGACAGCCCAATTCACCCCTCCACTTT. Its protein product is CGTRGQPNSPLHF.

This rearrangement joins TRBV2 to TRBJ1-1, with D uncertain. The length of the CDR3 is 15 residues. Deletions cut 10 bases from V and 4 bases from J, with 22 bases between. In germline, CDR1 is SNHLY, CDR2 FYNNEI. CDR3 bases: TGTGCCACCGGATGGCGGGGAGGTCTGGCCACTGAAGCTTTCTTT. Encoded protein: CATGWRGGLATEAFF.

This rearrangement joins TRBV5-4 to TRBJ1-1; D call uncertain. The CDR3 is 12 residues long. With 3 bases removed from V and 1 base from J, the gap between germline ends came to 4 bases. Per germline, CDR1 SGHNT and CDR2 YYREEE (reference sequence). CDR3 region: CASSSPNTEAFF. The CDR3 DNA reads TGTGCCAGCAGCTCGCCGAACACTGAAGCTTTCTTT.

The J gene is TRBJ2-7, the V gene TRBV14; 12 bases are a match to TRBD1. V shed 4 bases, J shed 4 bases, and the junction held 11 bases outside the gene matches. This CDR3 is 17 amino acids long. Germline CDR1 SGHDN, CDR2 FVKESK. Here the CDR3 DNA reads TGTGCCAGCAGCCCCAAGATTGGGGACAGGGGGCTATACGAGCAGTACTTC. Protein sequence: CASSPKIGDRGLYEQYF.

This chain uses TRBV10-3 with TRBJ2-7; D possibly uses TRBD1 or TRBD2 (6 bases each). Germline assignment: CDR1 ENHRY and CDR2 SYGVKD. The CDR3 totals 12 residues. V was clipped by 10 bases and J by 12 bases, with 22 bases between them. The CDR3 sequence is CATSEGGGIPYF. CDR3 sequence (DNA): TGTGCCACCTCTGAGGGGGGCGGAATACCGTACTTC.

CDR3 DNA: TGTGCCAGCAGTTTATTGGGCAGGCCTAGCACAGATACGCAGTATTTT. Amino acids: CASSLLGRPSTDTQYF. The V and J genes are TRBV28 and TRBJ2-3; D ambiguous. The CDR3 contains 16 residues. Trimming cost V 1 base and J 0 bases, with 11 bases left between them. Per the germline V gene, CDR1 is MDHEN and CDR2 is SYDVKM.

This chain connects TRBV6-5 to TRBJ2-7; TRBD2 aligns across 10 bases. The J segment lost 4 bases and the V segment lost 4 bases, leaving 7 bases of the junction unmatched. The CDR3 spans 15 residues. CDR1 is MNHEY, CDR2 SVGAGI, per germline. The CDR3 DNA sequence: TGTGCCAGCAGTTCGCAGGGACTAGCGCGGTACGAGCAGTACTTC. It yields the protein CASSSQGLARYEQYF.

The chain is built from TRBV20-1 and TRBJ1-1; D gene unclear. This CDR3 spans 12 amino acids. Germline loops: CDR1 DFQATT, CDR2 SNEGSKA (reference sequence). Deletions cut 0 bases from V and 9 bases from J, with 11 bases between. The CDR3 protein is CSARDPGEKAFF. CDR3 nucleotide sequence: TGCAGTGCTAGAGATCCCGGAGAGAAAGCTTTCTTT.

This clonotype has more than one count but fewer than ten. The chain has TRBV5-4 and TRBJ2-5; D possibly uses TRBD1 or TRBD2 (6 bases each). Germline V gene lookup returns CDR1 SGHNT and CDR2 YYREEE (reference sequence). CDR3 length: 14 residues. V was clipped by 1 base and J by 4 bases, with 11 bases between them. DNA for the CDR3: TGTGCCAGCAGCTTGCGAGGGGGGCGAGAGACCCAGTACTTC. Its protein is CASSLRGGRETQYF.

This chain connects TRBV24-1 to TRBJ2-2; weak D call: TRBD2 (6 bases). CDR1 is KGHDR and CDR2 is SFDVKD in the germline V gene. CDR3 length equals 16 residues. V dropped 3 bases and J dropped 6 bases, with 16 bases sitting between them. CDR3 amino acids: CATSDPSRGGAGELFF. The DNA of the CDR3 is TGTGCCACCAGTGATCCCTCTCGCGGCGGGGCCGGGGAGCTGTTTTTT.

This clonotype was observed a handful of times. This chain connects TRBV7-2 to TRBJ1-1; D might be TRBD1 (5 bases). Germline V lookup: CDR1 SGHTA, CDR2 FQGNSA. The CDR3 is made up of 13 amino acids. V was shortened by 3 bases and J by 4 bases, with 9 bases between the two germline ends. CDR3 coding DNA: TGTGCCAGCAGCTTCTGGACACGCACTGAAGCTTTCTTT. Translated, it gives CASSFWTRTEAFF.

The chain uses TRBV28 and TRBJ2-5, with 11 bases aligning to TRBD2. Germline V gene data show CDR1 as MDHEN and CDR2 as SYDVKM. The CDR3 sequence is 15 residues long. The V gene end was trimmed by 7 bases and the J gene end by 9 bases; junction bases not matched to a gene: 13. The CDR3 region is CASMGRLAGFGPQYF. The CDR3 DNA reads TGTGCCAGCATGGGGAGACTAGCGGGATTTGGTCCCCAGTACTTC. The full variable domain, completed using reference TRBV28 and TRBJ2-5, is DVKVTQSSRYLVKRTGEKVFLECVQDMDHENMFWYRQDPGLGLRLIYFSYDVKMKEKGDIPEGYSVSREKKERFSLILESASTNQTSMYLCASMGRLAGFGPQYFGPGTRLLVL.

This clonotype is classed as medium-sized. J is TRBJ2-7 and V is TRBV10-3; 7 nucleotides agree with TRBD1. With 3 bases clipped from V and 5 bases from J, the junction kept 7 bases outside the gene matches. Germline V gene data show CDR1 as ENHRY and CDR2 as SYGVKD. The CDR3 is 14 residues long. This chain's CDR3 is CAISEDRDRHEQYF. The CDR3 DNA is TGTGCCATCAGTGAAGACCGGGACAGACACGAGCAGTACTTC.

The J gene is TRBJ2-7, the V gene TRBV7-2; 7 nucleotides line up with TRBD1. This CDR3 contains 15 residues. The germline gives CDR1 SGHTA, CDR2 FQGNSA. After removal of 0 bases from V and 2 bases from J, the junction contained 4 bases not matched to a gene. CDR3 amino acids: CASSLAGTATYEQYF. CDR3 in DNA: TGTGCCAGCAGCTTAGCCGGGACAGCCACCTACGAGCAGTACTTC. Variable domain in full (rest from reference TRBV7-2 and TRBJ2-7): GAGVSQSPSNKVTEKGKDVELRCDPISGHTALYWYRQSLGQGLEFLIYFQGNSAPDKSGLPSDRFSAERTGGSVSTLTIQRTQQEDSAVYLCASSLAGTATYEQYFGPGTRLTVT.

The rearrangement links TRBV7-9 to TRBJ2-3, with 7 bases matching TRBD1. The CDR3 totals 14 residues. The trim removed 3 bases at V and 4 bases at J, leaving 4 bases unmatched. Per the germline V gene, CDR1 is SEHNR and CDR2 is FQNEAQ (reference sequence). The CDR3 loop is CASSLFQGADTQYF. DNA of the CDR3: TGTGCCAGCAGCTTGTTTCAGGGGGCAGATACGCAGTATTTT. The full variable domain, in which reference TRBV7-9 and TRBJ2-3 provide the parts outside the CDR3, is DTGVSQNPRHKITKRGQNVTFRCDPISEHNRLYWYRQTLGQGPEFLTYFQNEAQLEKSRLLSDRFSAERPKGSFSTLEIQRTEQGDSAMYLCASSLFQGADTQYFGPGTRLTVL.

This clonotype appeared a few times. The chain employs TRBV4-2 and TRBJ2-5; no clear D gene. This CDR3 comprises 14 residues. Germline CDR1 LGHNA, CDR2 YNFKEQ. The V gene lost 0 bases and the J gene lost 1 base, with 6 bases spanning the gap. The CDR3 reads CASSQEPFQETQYF. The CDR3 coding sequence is TGTGCCAGCAGCCAAGAACCTTTCCAAGAGACCCAGTACTTC.

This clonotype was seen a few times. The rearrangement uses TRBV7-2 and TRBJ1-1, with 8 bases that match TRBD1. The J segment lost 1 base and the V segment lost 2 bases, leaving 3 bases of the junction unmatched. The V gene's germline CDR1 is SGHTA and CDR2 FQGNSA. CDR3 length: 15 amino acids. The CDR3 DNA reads TGTGCCAGCAGCTTACTAGGGACAGGGAACACTGAAGCTTTCTTT. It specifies CASSLLGTGNTEAFF.

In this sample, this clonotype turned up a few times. The CDR3 nucleotides read TGTGCCAGCAGTTTGGAAGGGTTCCAGCCCCAGCATTTT. It translates to CASSLEGFQPQHF. This chain joins TRBV12-3 or TRBV12-4 and TRBJ1-5; D unresolved. V was pared by 3 bases and J by 7 bases, with 10 bases between. The CDR3 is made up of 13 amino acids.